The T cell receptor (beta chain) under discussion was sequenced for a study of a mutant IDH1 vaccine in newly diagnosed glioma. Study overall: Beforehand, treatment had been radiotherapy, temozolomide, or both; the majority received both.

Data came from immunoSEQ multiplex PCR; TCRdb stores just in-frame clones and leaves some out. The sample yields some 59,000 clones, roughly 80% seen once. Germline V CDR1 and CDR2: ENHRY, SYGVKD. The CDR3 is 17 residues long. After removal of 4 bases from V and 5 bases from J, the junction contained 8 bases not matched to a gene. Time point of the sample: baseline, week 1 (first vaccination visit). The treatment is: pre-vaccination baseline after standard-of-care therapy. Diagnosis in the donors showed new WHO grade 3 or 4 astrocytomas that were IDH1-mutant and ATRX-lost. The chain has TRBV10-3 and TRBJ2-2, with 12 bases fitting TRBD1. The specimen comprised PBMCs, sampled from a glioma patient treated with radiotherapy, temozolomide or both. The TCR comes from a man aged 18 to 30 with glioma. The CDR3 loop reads CAISVKAGQGATGELFF. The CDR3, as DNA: TGTGCCATCAGTGTTAAGGCGGGACAGGGGGCGACCGGGGAGCTGTTTTTT.